A single count supports the clone carrying this TCR beta chain. The data are from a study of blood T cell repertoires in COVID-19. Study-level background: COVID-19 samples, acute and convalescent, were from the United States, Italy and Spain. The analysed material was cDNA or gDNA that came from T cells, B-cell-depleted T cells, or PBMCs.

The germline V gene has CDR1 SGDLS and CDR2 YYNGEE. The CDR3 runs 16 residues. V lost 3 bases, J lost 8 bases, and 11 bases stayed unmatched. In the original analysis: Amplified reference gene primers provided the basis for estimating nucleated cell counts. TCRdb's table, derived via immunoSEQ multiplex PCR, lists solely in-frame clones and lacks some. From that table come the V and J calls and clone size; the DNA was used to work out D and trimming. The sample includes approximately 200,000 clones, roughly 83% of them seen just once. The source material was peripheral blood. This sequence was found in a woman aged 50 to 60 with acute or convalescent COVID-19. This chain joins TRBV9 and TRBJ1-5; 10 nucleotides line up with TRBD1. The chain's CDR3 is CASSGGDRGFSEPQHF. The DNA of the CDR3 is TGTGCCAGCAGCGGGGGGGACAGGGGATTCTCGGAGCCCCAGCATTTT. The variable domain in full, with the rest retrieved from reference TRBV9 and TRBJ1-5, is DSGVTQTPKHLITATGQRVTLRCSPRSGDLSVYWYQQSLDQGLQFLIQYYNGEERAKGNILERFSAQQFPDLHSELNLSSLELGDSALYFCASSGGDRGFSEPQHFGDGTRLSIL.